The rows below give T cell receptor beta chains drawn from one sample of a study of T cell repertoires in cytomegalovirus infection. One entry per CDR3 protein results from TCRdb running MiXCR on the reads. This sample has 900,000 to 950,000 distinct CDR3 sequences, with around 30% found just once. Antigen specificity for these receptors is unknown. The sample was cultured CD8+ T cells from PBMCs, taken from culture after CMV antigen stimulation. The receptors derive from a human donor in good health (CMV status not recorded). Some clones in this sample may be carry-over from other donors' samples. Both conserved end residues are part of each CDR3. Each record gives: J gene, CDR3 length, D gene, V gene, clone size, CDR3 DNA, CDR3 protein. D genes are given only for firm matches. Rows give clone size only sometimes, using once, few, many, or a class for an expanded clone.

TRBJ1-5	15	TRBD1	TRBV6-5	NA	TGTGCCAGCAGTCGTCGACAGGGGGGAAATCAGCCCCGGCATTTT	CASSRRQGGNQPRHF
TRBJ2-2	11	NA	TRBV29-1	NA	TGCAGCGTGGTGGTCACCGGGGAGCTGTTTTTT	CSVVVTGELFF
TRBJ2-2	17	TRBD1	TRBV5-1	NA	TGCGCCAGCAGCGGCGGGACAGGGGCCTGGGACACCGGGGAGCTGTTTTTT	CASSGGTGAWDTGELFF
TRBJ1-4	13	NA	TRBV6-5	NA	TGTGCCAGCAGTTACGCGGGGGGTGAAAAACTGTTTTTT	CASSYAGGEKLFF
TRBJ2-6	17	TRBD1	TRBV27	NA	TGTGCCAGCGGATGGGACAGGGGGCCGGGGGGGGCCAACGTCCTGACTTTC	CASGWDRGPGGANVLTF
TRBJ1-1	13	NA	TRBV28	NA	TGTGCCAGCACCGCGGCCAGGGACACTGAAGCTTTCTTT	CASTAARDTEAFF
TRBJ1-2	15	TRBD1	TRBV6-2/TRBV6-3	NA	TGTGCCAGCAGTTATAAAAGGGGGCTCAACTATGGCTACACCTTC	CASSYKRGLNYGYTF
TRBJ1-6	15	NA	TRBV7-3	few	TGTGCCAGCAGCTTTGGCAGCCCCTATAATTCACCCCTCCACTTT	CASSFGSPYNSPLHF
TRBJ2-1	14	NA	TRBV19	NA	TGTGCCAGTAGTATTCCGAGGGAGCTGGATGAGCAGTTCTTC	CASSIPRELDEQFF
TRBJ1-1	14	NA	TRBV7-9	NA	TGTGCCAGCAGCTTAGTTGGGGCAGGCCCCGAAGCTTTCTTT	CASSLVGAGPEAFF
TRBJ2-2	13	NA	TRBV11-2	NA	TGTGCCAGCAGCTTAGAAATGGGCGGGGAGCTGTTTTTT	CASSLEMGGELFF
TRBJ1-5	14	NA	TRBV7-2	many	TGTGCCAGCAGCTTTACCGACAGTTCCCAGCCCCAGCATTTT	CASSFTDSSQPQHF
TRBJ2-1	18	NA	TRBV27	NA	TGTGCCAGCAGTTTATCTCCTTTCAGGGGGGGCTCCTACAATGAGCAGTTCTTC	CASSLSPFRGGSYNEQFF
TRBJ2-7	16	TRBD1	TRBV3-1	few	TGTGCCAGCAGCCAGGGCCACGGGACAGGGCTATACGAGCAGTACTTC	CASSQGHGTGLYEQYF
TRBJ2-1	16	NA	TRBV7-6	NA	TGTGCCAGCAGCTTAGATGGACAGATACTGGACAATGAGCAGTTCTTC	CASSLDGQILDNEQFF
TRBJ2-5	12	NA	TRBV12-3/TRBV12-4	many	TGTGCCAGCAGTCAGATACAAGAGACCCAGTACTTC	CASSQIQETQYF
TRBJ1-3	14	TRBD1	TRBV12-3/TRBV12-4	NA	TGTGCCAGCAGTTTCGCAGGGGGAGGAAACGCCATATATTTT	CASSFAGGGNAIYF
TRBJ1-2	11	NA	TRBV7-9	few	TGTGCCGAAGAGGGGGGAAATGGCTACACCTTC	CAEEGGNGYTF
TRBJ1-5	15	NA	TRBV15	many	TGTGCCACCAGCAGAGCAGGACAGCTAAATCAGCCCCAGCATTTT	CATSRAGQLNQPQHF
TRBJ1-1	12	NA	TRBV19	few	TGTGCCACCGGACCGGTGAACACTGAAGCTTTCTTT	CATGPVNTEAFF
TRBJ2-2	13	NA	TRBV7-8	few	TGTGCCAGCAGCCGTCCAGTGGTCGGGGAGCTGTTTTTT	CASSRPVVGELFF
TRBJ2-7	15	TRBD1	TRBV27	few	TGTGCCAGCAGTTTATCTTCCGGGACAGCCTACGAGCAGTACTTC	CASSLSSGTAYEQYF
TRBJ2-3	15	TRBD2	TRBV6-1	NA	TGTGCCAGCAGTGCCAGCGGGGGCCGGAGAGATACGCAGTATTTT	CASSASGGRRDTQYF
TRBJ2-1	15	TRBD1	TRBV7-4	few	TGTGCCAGCAGCCGGGGACAGGGAAACTACAATGAGCAGTTCTTC	CASSRGQGNYNEQFF
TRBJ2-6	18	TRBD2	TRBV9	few	TGTGCCAGCAGCCCCCGGGGGGGGCCAAGCTCTGGGGCCAACGTCCTGACTTTC	CASSPRGGPSSGANVLTF
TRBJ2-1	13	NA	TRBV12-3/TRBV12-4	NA	TGTGCCAGCAGTTTATTTCCAGCGTGGGAGCAGTTCTTC	CASSLFPAWEQFF
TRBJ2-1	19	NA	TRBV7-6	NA	TGTGCCAGCAGGCCATTTGGGGGAACCAATAATCCGTCCTACAATGAGCAGTTCTTC	CASRPFGGTNNPSYNEQFF
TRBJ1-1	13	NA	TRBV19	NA	TGTGCCAGTAGTTGGGGATGGGGCACTGAAGCTTTCTTT	CASSWGWGTEAFF
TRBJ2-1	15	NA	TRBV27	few	TGTGCCAGCAGTCCCATGAATAATACCTACAATGAGCAGTTCTTC	CASSPMNNTYNEQFF
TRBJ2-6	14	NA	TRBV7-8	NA	TGTGCCAGCAGCTTATTGGTTGGGGCCAACGCCCTGACTTTC	CASSLLVGANALTF
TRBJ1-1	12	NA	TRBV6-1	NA	TGTGCCAGCAGTGAAGCCCCCCCCCGAGCTTTCTTT	CASSEAPPRAFF
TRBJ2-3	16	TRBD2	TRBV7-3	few	TGTGCCAGCAGTCAAAGCGGGGAGGTTGCGACAGATACGCAGTATTTT	CASSQSGEVATDTQYF
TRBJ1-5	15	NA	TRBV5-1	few	TGCGCCAGCAGCTTCAGCGGGTCGGGCAATCAGCCCCAGCATTTT	CASSFSGSGNQPQHF
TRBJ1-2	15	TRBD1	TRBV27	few	TGTGCCAGCAGTCCCGGGACAGGATACGCTTATGGCTACACCTTC	CASSPGTGYAYGYTF
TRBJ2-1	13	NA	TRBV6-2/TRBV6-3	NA	TGTGCCAGCAGCCGAGGGACGGCGGGTGAGCAGTTCTTC	CASSRGTAGEQFF